These 13 T cell receptor beta chains originate from one sample sequenced in a study of T cells in Graves' hyperthyroidism and ophthalmopathy. TCR beta CDR3 regions were amplified from RNA transcripts. The TCR CDR3 first-round RT-PCR relied on the HTBI primer set. TCRdb re-called the multiplex PCR reads through MiXCR, storing one row per CDR3 protein. The data show approximately 690,000 distinct CDR3 sequences, with under 25% seen just once and around a third held by the top ten. Sequencing used blood. The receptors shown here come from a man between 25 and 39 years old with Graves' ophthalmopathy.

Only a few counts were recorded for this clonotype. This chain connects TRBV29-1 to TRBJ1-3, with 8 bases aligning to TRBD1. Germline values: CDR1 SQVTM, CDR2 ANQGSEA. The CDR3 has 13 residues. Trimming at V came to 6 bases and at J to 1 base, leaving 2 bases not matched to a gene. The CDR3 loop reads CSVNRGSGNTIYF. CDR3 in DNA: TGCAGCGTCAACAGGGGGTCTGGAAACACCATATATTTT.

This clonotype was found a few times. J is TRBJ2-5 and V is TRBV12-3 or TRBV12-4, with D perhaps being TRBD1 or TRBD2 (6 bases each). Trimming cost V 3 bases and J 1 base, with 21 bases left between them. The CDR3 consists of 18 residues. The CDR3 sequence: CASSFIVGGQPSQETQYF. In nucleotides, the CDR3 is TGTGCCAGCAGTTTTATCGTGGGGGGCCAACCATCCCAAGAGACCCAGTACTTC.

This clonotype was counted ten times or more. J is TRBJ2-7 and V is TRBV11-2; 9 positions match TRBD1. The CDR3 consists of 13 residues. J was trimmed by 5 bases and V by 9 bases; bases with no gene match: 8. Looked up from germline, CDR1 is SGHAT and CDR2 is FQNNGV. CDR3 sequence reads: CASAQGAKNEQYF. In DNA form, the CDR3 reads TGTGCCAGTGCACAGGGGGCCAAGAACGAGCAGTACTTC.

This chain links TRBV27 with TRBJ2-7, with D perhaps TRBD1 or TRBD2 (5 bases each). V was clipped by 5 bases and J by 1 base, with 12 bases between them. Germline V gene data show CDR1 as MNHEY and CDR2 as SMNVEV (reference sequence). The CDR3 runs 14 residues. In DNA, the CDR3 is TGTGCCAGCAGTGGTGGGACCACTTCCTACGAGCAGTACTTC. It codes for CASSGGTTSYEQYF.

The chain carries TRBV28 and TRBJ1-4, with 10 nucleotides matching TRBD1. Germline values: CDR1 MDHEN, CDR2 SYDVKM. There are 14 residues in the CDR3. Losses at the gene ends were 6 bases for V and 9 bases for J; bases not matched to a gene: 7. The DNA for the CDR3 is TGTGCCAGCAGCTCCGGGACAGGGGTTCAAAAACTGTTTTTT. It is translated as CASSSGTGVQKLFF.

Of note for this clonotype: A read error may be the cause here, since a much bigger clone is one base away. The chain recombines TRBV7-2 with TRBJ2-7; a possible D gene is TRBD2 (5 bases). Trimming took off 2 bases at V and 3 bases at J, with 14 bases between the two ends. From germline, CDR1 is SGHTA and CDR2 FQGNSA. The CDR3 loop spans 15 amino acids. The CDR3 coding sequence is TGTGCCAGCAGCTTATTTTGGGTACGGGACTACGAGCAGTACTTC. This codes for CASSLFWVRDYEQYF.

The rearrangement joins TRBV7-2 to TRBJ1-1; possible D gene TRBD1, 5 bases. V was pared by 8 bases and J by 6 bases, with 22 bases between. The length of the CDR3 is 15 residues. The germline CDR1 and CDR2 sequences are SGHTA and FQGNSA. DNA of the CDR3: TGTGCCAGCCAGACGTCCGGGGGAGGGGTCGCTGAAGCTTTCTTT. Residues: CASQTSGGGVAEAFF.

J is TRBJ2-1 and V is TRBV20-1, with 8 bases identical to TRBD2. The CDR3 spans 16 residues. V was pared by 0 bases and J by 5 bases, with 9 bases of the junction left unmatched. Per the germline V gene, CDR1 is DFQATT and CDR2 is SNEGSKA (reference sequence). The CDR3 DNA is TGCAGTGCTAGAGATCCCGGGACTAGTGGCCACAATGAGCAGTTCTTC. It translates to CSARDPGTSGHNEQFF.

The sample holds a few counts of this clonotype. This rearrangement joins TRBV5-1 to TRBJ2-2, with a possible D match to TRBD2 (5 bases). CDR1 and CDR2 from the germline V gene are SGHRS and YFSETQ. This CDR3 contains 14 residues. Trimming removed 7 bases at V and 4 bases at J, with 14 bases between. This CDR3 reads CASSPRGITGELFF. In DNA form, the CDR3 reads TGCGCCAGCTCCCCACGGGGTATCACCGGGGAGCTGTTTTTT.

In its sample, this clonotype was seen a few times. V gene TRBV7-2 combines with J gene TRBJ1-5; D is possibly TRBD1 (5 bases). The CDR3 is 15 amino acids. V was cut by 0 bases and J by 10 bases, with 16 bases left in between. Per the germline V gene, CDR1 is SGHTA and CDR2 is FQGNSA. The CDR3 is CASSLAPQAYRPQHF. DNA of the CDR3: TGTGCCAGCAGCTTAGCCCCACAGGCCTATCGTCCCCAGCATTTT.

The V call is TRBV24-1, the J call TRBJ2-1; the D gene is possibly TRBD1 (6 bases). Germline CDR1 KGHDR, CDR2 SFDVKD. The V gene lost 3 bases and the J gene lost 8 bases, with 13 bases spanning the gap. CDR3 length: 14 amino acids. CDR3 DNA: TGTGCCACCAGTGATACTAGGGGGACGGATGAGCAGTTCTTC. The encoded protein is CATSDTRGTDEQFF.

This clonotype has just a few counts. V usage is TRBV15 and J usage is TRBJ2-3, with TRBD1 identical over 9 bases. The V segment lost 5 bases and the J segment 0 bases; nucleotides outside the gene matches: 9. The CDR3 loop spans 17 amino acids. Germline CDR1 LNHNV, CDR2 YYDKDF (reference sequence). The CDR3 nucleotides are TGTGCCACCAGCCGTCTAAAAGGACAGGGGAGCACAGATACGCAGTATTTT. Amino acid sequence: CATSRLKGQGSTDTQYF.

The rearrangement joins TRBV5-5 to TRBJ2-3; 13 bases fit TRBD2. The CDR3 totals 17 residues. CDR1 is SGHKS, CDR2 YYEKEE, per germline (reference sequence). With 4 bases clipped from V and 4 bases from J, the junction kept 9 bases outside the gene matches. CDR3 sequence reads: CASSASLAGGMADTQYF. The CDR3 coding sequence is TGTGCCAGCAGCGCCTCACTAGCGGGAGGGATGGCAGATACGCAGTATTTT.